This T cell receptor (beta chain) was found in a study of blood T cell repertoires in COVID-19. Study overall: Samples taken during acute and convalescent COVID-19 were collected in the United States, Italy and Spain. The analysed material was cDNA or gDNA that came from T cells, B-cell-depleted T cells, or PBMCs.

The CDR3 is made up of 10 amino acids. Germline assignment: CDR1 SNHLY and CDR2 FYNNEI. V lost 11 bases to trimming and J lost 5 bases, with 9 bases between them. This clone has just a few counts. As originally analysed: Estimation of nucleated cell counts relied on the amplification of reference gene primers. Only in-frame clones appear in the TCRdb table, and some are missing; sequencing was by immunoSEQ multiplex PCR. For V, J and clone size, that table is used; D and trimming come from the DNA. The sample carries 250,000 to 350,000 clones, around nine tenths recorded once. The genes are TRBV2 and TRBJ2-5; TRBD1 is a possible D gene (6 bases). The receptor comes from a woman aged 25-40 years with COVID-19, enrolled during active disease. Sequencing input: peripheral blood. The CDR3 protein is CAVTGETQYF. In nucleotides, the CDR3 is TGTGCCGTTACAGGGGAGACCCAGTACTTC.